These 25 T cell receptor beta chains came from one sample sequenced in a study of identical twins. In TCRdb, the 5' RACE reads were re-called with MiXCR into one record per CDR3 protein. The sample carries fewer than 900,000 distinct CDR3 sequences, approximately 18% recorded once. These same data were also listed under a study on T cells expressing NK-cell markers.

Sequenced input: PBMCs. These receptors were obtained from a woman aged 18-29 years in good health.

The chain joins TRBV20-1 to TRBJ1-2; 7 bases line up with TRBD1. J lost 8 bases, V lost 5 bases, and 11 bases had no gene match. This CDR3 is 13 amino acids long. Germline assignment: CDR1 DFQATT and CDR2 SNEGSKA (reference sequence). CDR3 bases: TGCAGTGCTTCGCATCCAGGGGGTGGCGGCTACACCTTC. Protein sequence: CSASHPGGGGYTF.

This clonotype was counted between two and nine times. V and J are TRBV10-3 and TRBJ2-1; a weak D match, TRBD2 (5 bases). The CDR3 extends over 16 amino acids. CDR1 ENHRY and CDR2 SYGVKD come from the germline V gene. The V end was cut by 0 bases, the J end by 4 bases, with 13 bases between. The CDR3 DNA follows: TGTGCCATCAGTGAGTCTTTAGGCGGGTCATACAATGAGCAGTTCTTC. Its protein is CAISESLGGSYNEQFF.

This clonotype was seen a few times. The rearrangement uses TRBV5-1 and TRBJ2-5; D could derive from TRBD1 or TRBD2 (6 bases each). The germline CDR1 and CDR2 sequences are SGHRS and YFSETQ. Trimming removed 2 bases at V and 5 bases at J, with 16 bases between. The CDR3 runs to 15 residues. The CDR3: CASSFQSGAGETQYF. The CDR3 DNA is TGCGCCAGCAGCTTCCAATCGGGGGCAGGGGAGACCCAGTACTTC.

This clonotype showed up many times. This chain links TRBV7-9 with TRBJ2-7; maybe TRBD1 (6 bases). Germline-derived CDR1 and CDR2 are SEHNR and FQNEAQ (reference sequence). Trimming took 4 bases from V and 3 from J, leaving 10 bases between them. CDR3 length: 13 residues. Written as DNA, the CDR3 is TGTGCCAGCAGCTCCGGGACATTCTACGAGCAGTACTTC. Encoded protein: CASSSGTFYEQYF.

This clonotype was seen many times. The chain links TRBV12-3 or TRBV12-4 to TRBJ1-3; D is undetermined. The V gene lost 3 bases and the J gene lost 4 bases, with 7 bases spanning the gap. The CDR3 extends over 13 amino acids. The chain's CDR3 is CASSFPTGNTIYF. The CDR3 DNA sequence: TGTGCCAGCAGTTTCCCCACAGGAAACACCATATATTTT.

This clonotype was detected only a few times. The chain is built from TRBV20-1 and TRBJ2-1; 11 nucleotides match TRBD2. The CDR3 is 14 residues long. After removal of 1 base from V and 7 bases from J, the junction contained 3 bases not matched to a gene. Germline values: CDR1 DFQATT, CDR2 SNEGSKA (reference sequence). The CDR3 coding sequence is TGCAGTGCTAGAGGACTAGCGGGGAAGAATGAGCAGTTCTTC. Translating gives CSARGLAGKNEQFF.

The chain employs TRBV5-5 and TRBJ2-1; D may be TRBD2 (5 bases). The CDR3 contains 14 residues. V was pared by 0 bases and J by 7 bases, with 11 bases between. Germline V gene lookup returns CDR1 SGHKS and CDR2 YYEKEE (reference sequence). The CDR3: CASSLEVSGNEQFF. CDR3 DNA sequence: TGTGCCAGCAGCTTGGAGGTCTCGGGGAATGAGCAGTTCTTC.

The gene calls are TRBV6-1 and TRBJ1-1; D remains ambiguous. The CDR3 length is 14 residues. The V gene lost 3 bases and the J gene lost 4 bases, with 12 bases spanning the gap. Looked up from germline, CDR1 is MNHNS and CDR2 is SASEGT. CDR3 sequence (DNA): TGTGCCAGCAGTGAGAGGACCCGTGGCACTGAAGCTTTCTTT. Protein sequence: CASSERTRGTEAFF.

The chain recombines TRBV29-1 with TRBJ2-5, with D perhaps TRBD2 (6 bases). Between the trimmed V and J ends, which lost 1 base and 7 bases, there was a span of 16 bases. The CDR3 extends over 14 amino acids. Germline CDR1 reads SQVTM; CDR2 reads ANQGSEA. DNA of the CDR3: TGCAGCGTTGAAGTTCTGGGGGGTCCCGGGACCCAGTACTTC. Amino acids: CSVEVLGGPGTQYF.

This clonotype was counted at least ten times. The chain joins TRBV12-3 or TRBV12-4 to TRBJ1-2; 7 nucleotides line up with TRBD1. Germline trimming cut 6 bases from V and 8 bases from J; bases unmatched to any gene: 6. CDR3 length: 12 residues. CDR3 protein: CASRDRAGGYTF. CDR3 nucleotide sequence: TGTGCCAGCAGAGACAGGGCGGGGGGCTACACCTTC.

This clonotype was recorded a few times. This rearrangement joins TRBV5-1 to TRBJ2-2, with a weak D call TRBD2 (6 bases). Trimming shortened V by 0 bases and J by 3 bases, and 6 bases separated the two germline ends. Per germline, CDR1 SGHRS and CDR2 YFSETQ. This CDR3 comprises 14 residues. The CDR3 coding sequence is TGCGCCAGCAGCTTGGAGCGGGACACCGGGGAGCTGTTTTTT. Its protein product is CASSLERDTGELFF.

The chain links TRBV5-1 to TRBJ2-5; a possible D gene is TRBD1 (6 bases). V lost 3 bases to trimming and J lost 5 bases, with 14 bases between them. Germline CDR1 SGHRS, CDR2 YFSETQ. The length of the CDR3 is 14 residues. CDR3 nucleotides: TGCGCCAGCAGCTCCGGTCCTAGGGGGGAGACCCAGTACTTC. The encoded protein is CASSSGPRGETQYF. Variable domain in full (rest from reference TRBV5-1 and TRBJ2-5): KAGVTQTPRYLIKTRGQQVTLSCSPISGHRSVSWYQQTPGQGLQFLFEYFSETQRNKGNFPGRFSGRQFSNSRSEMNVSTLELGDSALYLCASSSGPRGETQYFGPGTRLLVL.

Written as DNA, the CDR3 is TGTGCCAGCAGCTTAGCCTCCGGGCAAAGGAACTATGGCTACACCTTC. This codes for CASSLASGQRNYGYTF. The chain links TRBV7-9 to TRBJ1-2; D is uncertain. Between the trimmed V and J ends, which lost 0 bases and 2 bases, there was a span of 13 bases. The CDR3 has 16 amino acids. Germline V CDR1 and CDR2: SEHNR, FQNEAQ (reference sequence).

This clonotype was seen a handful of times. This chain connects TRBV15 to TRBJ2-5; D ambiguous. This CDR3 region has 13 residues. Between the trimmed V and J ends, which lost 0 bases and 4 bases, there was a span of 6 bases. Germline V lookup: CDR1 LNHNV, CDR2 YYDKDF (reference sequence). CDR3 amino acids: CATSRDIGETQYF. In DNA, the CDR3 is TGTGCCACCAGCAGAGATATCGGAGAGACCCAGTACTTC.

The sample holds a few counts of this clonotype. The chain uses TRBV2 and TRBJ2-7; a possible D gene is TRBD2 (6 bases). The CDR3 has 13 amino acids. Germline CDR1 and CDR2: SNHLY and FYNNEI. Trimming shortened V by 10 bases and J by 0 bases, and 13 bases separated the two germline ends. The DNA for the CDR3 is TGTGCCACCACGGGACTGGACTCCTACGAGCAGTACTTC. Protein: CATTGLDSYEQYF.

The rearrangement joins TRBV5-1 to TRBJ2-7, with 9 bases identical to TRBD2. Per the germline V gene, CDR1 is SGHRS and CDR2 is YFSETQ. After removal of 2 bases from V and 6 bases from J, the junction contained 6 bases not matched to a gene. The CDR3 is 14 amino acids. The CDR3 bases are TGCGCCAGCAGCTTTCAGCTAGCGGGAAGCGAGCAGTACTTC. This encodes CASSFQLAGSEQYF.

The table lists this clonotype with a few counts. The CDR3 region is CASSSRNRFSYEQYF. The CDR3 nucleotides read TGTGCCAGCAGCTCTCGCAACAGGTTCTCCTACGAGCAGTACTTC. The rearrangement links TRBV7-9 to TRBJ2-7; possible D gene TRBD1, 5 bases. This CDR3 spans 15 amino acids. Deletions cut 4 bases from V and 0 bases from J, with 13 bases between. Germline V gives CDR1 SEHNR, CDR2 FQNEAQ (reference sequence).

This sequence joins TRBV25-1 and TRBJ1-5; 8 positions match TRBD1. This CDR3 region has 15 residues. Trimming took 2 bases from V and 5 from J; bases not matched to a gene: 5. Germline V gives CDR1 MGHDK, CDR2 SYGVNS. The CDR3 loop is CASSEGGQGYQPQHF. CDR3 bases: TGTGCCAGCAGTGAAGGCGGACAGGGATATCAGCCCCAGCATTTT.

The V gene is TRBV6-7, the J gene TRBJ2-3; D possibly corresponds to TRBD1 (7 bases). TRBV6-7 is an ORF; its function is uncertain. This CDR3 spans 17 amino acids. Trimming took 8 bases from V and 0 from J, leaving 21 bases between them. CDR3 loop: CASGTLTRDRSTDTQYF. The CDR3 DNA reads TGTGCCAGCGGAACCTTGACGCGGGACAGAAGCACAGATACGCAGTATTTT.

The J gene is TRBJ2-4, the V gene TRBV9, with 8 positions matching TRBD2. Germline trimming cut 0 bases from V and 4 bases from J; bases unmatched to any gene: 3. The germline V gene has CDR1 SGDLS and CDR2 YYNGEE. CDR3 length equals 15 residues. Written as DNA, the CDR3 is TGTGCCAGCAGCGTAGGGGGACTAGGAAAAAACATTCAGTACTTC. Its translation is CASSVGGLGKNIQYF.

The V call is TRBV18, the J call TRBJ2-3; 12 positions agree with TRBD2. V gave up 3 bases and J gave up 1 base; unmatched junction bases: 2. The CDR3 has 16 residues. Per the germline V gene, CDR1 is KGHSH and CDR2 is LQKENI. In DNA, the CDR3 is TGTGCCAGCTCACCTCGGACTAGCGGGGGCACAGATACGCAGTATTTT. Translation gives CASSPRTSGGTDTQYF.

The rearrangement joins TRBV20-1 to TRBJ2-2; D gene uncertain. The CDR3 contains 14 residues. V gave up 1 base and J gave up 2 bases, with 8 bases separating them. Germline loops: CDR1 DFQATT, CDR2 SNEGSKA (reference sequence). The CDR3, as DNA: TGCAGTGCTAGAGGGAGACCCAACACCGGGGAGCTGTTTTTT. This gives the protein CSARGRPNTGELFF.

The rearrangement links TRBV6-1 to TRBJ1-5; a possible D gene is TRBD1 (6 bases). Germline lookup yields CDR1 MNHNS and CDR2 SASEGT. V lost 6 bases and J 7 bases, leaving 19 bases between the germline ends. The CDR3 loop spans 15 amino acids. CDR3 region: CASSRSGVGGQPQHF. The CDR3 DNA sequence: TGTGCCAGCAGCCGCTCAGGGGTAGGCGGCCAGCCCCAGCATTTT.

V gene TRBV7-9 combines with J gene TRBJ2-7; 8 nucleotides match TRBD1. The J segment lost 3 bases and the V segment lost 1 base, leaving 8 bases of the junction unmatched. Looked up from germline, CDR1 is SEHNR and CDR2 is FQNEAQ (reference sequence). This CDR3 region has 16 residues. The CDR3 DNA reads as TGTGCCAGCAGCTTAGTGGCCGGGACAGGCATCTACGAGCAGTACTTC. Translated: CASSLVAGTGIYEQYF. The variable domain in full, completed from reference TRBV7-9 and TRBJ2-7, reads DTGVSQNPRHKITKRGQNVTFRCDPISEHNRLYWYRQTLGQGPEFLTYFQNEAQLEKSRLLSDRFSAERPKGSFSTLEIQRTEQGDSAMYLCASSLVAGTGIYEQYFGPGTRLTVT.

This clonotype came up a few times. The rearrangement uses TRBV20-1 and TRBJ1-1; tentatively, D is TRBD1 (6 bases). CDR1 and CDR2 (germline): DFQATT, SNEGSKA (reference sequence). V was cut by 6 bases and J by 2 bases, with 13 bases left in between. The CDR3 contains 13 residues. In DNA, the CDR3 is TGCAGTGCGGGGGCAGGGGCTAACACTGAAGCTTTCTTT. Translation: CSAGAGANTEAFF.